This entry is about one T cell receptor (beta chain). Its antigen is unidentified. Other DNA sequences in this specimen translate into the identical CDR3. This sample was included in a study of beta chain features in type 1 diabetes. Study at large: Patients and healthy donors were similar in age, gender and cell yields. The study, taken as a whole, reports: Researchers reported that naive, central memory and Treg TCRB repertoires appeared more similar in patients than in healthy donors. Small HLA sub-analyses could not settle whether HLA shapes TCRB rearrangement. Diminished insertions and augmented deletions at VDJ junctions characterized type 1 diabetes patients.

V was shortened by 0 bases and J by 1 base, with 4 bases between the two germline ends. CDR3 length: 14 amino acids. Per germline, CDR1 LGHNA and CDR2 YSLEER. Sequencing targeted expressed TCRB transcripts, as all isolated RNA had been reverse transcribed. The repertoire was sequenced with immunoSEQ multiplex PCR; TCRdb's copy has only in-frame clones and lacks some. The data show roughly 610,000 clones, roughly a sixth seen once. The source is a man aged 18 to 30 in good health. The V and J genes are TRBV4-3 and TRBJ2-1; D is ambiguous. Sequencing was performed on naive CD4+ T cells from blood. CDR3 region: CASSQDISYNEQFF. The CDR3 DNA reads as TGCGCCAGCAGCCAAGATATATCCTACAATGAGCAGTTCTTC.